The 8 T cell receptor beta chains below come from one sample, sequenced in a study of T cell responses to AZD1222 COVID-19 vaccine. The data were produced by immunoSEQ multiplex PCR, yet TCRdb's version contains in-frame clones alone and is incomplete. The sample holds 93,000 or so clones, around 90% seen once. Sequences were derived from peripheral blood, sampled on day 0 of AZD1222 vaccination. Every receptor here comes from an adult in good health.

The gene calls are TRBV7-9 and TRBJ1-6; the match to TRBD1 covers 7 bases. CDR3 length: 17 amino acids. After removal of 1 base from V and 8 bases from J, the junction contained 11 bases not matched to a gene. Per the germline V gene, CDR1 is SEHNR and CDR2 is FQNEAQ (reference sequence). The CDR3 spells CASSLDPGQVVDSPLHF. The CDR3 DNA reads as TGTGCCAGCAGCTTAGACCCCGGACAGGTAGTTGATTCACCCCTCCACTTT.

The V call is TRBV10-3, the J call TRBJ2-5, with D possibly TRBD1 on 5 matching bases. Germline V gene data show CDR1 as ENHRY and CDR2 as SYGVKD. Deletions cut 10 bases from V and 5 bases from J, with 14 bases between. The CDR3 loop spans 12 amino acids. The CDR3 spells CATQGDGETQYF. The DNA for the CDR3 is TGTGCCACCCAAGGGGATGGGGAGACCCAGTACTTC.

CDR3 DNA sequence: TGCGCCAGCAGCTTGGGGACAGGCGGAGTATACGAGCAGTACTTC. Protein: CASSLGTGGVYEQYF. This sequence joins TRBV5-1 and TRBJ2-7; 7 nucleotides agree with TRBD1. The V gene end was trimmed by 0 bases and the J gene end by 4 bases; junction bases not matched to a gene: 7. CDR3 length: 15 residues. Germline CDR1 and CDR2: SGHRS and YFSETQ.

This sequence joins TRBV12-3 or TRBV12-4 and TRBJ2-2; the D is unclear. The CDR3 covers 11 residues. Trimming pared 11 bases from V and 7 bases from J, leaving 11 bases between. The CDR3 protein is CAGSLGGELFF. The CDR3 DNA follows: TGTGCCGGGTCCCTAGGCGGGGAGCTGTTTTTT.

In this sample, this clone turned up once. The chain joins TRBV3-1 (or the pseudogene TRBV3-2) to TRBJ1-2, with D perhaps matching TRBD1 (5 bases). The CDR3 has 14 residues. Per the germline V gene, CDR1 is LGHDT and CDR2 is YNNKEL (reference sequence). V lost 4 bases and J lost 4, with 13 bases in between. The CDR3 sequence: CASSPLTALYGYTF. In DNA, the CDR3 is TGTGCCAGCAGCCCTTTGACAGCTCTCTATGGCTACACCTTC.

The V call is TRBV6-5, the J call TRBJ1-1, with TRBD1 matching over 7 bases. V lost 4 bases to trimming and J lost 1 base; unmatched junction nucleotides: 3. There are 14 residues in the CDR3. Germline lookup yields CDR1 MNHEY and CDR2 SVGAGI. DNA for the CDR3: TGTGCCAGCAGTTTATGGGACAGGAACACTGAAGCTTTCTTT. Its translation is CASSLWDRNTEAFF.

The V and J genes are TRBV19 and TRBJ1-5, with D perhaps TRBD1 (5 bases). Germline values: CDR1 LNHDA, CDR2 SQIVND (reference sequence). The CDR3 has 18 amino acids. Deletions cut 5 bases from V and 0 bases from J, with 20 bases between. Here the CDR3 reads CASSSRFEGTYSNQPQHF. The CDR3 region has the DNA TGTGCCAGTAGTTCACGCTTCGAGGGGACCTATAGCAATCAGCCCCAGCATTTT.

CDR3 sequence (DNA): TGTGCCTGGAGTAAGGCAGGCCACGAGCAGTACTTC. It translates to CAWSKAGHEQYF. V gene TRBV30 combines with J gene TRBJ2-7; D uncertain. Germline V gene sequence: CDR1 GTSNPN, CDR2 SVGIG (reference sequence). Trimming stripped 2 bases from V and 5 bases from J, with 10 bases between. CDR3 length: 12 amino acids.